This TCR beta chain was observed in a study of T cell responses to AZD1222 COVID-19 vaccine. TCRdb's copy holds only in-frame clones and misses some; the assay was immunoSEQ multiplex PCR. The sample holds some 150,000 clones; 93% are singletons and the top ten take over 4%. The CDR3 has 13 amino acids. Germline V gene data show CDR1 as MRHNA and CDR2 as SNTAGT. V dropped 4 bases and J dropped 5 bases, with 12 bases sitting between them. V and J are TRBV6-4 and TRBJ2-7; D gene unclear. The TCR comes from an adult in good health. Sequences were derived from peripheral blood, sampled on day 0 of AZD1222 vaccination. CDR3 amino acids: CASSVSCFHEQYF. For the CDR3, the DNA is TGTGCCAGCAGTGTGAGCTGCTTCCACGAGCAGTACTTC.